This section outlines one T cell receptor (beta chain) sequence together with its context. This entry comes from a study of post-analysis software for immune sequencing data. Across the study: The disease courses covered relapsing-remitting, secondary progressive and progressive-relapsing multiple sclerosis.

The germline CDR1 and CDR2 sequences are MNHEY and SMNVEV (reference sequence). The CDR3 length is 14 residues. Trimming cost V 8 bases and J 4 bases, with 15 bases left between them. Each TCR beta cDNA library carried unique molecular identifiers. TCRdb independently ran MiXCR on the PCR reads; one entry per CDR3 protein. The table records 150,000 to 200,000 distinct CDR3 sequences, 35% to 40% of them present only once. This chain links TRBV27 with TRBJ2-1; possible D gene TRBD2, 5 bases. This TCR was recovered from a girl aged 10 to 17 with multiple sclerosis. The specimen comprised blood, sampled after autologous hematopoietic stem cell transplantation. CDR3 amino acids: CASERGMGYNEQFF. CDR3 coding DNA: TGTGCCAGCGAACGGGGAATGGGATACAATGAGCAGTTCTTC.